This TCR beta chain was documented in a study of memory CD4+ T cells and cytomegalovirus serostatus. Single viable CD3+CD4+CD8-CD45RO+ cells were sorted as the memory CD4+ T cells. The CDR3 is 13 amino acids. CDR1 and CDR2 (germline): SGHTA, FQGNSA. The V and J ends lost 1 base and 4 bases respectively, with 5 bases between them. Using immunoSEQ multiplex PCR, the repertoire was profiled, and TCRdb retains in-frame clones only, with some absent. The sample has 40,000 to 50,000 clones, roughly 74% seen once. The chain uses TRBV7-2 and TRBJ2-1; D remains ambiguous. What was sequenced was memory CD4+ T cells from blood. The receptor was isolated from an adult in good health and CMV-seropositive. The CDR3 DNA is TGTGCCAGCAGCTTAGGTCGGTACAATGAGCAGTTCTTC. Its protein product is CASSLGRYNEQFF.